The clone carrying this T cell receptor beta chain was seen more than once but under ten times. The sample belongs to a study of blood T cell repertoires in COVID-19. Trimming removed 6 bases at V and 4 bases at J, with 12 bases between. There are 13 residues in the CDR3. Repertoires were generated with immunoSEQ multiplex PCR, while TCRdb's copy carries only in-frame clones and drops some. The data show roughly 130,000 clones, roughly 78% seen once. This TCR came from a man in his 60s with acute or convalescent COVID-19. The chain has TRBV6-7 and TRBJ1-1; D gene uncertain. TRBV6-7 has ORF status, its function being uncertain. Sequenced sample: peripheral blood. The CDR3 region is CASRRTDCTEAFF. The CDR3 region has the DNA TGTGCCAGCAGAAGGACGGACTGCACTGAAGCTTTCTTT.